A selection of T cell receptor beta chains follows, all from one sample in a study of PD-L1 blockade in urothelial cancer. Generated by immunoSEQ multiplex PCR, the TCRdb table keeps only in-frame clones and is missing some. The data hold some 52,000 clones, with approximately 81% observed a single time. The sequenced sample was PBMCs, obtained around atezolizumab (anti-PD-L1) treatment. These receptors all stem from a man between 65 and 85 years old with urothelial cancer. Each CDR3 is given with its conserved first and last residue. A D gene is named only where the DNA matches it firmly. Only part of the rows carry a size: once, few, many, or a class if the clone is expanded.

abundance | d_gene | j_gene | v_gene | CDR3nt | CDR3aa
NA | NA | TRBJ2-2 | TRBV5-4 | TGTGCCAGCAGCTTGGGACTAAACACCGGGGAGCTGTTTTTT | CASSLGLNTGELFF
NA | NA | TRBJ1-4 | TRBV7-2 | TGTGCCAGCAGCTCAGGGGACGGGAATGAAAAACTGTTTTTT | CASSSGDGNEKLFF
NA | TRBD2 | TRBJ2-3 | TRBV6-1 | TGTGCCAGCAGGCTTCGGGGAGGGTCAGATACGCAGTATTTT | CASRLRGGSDTQYF
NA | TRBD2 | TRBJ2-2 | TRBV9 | TGTGCCAGCAGCTTTACGGGGAGCGGGGGATCTTCGAACACCGGGGAGCTGTTTTTT | CASSFTGSGGSSNTGELFF
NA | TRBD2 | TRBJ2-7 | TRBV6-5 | TGTGCCAGCAGTTACCGGGGAGGGGCCAACGAGCAGTACTTC | CASSYRGGANEQYF
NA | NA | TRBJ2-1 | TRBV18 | TGTGCCAGCTCACCGTTTACCCGCCTAGCCTACAATGAGCAGTTCTTC | CASSPFTRLAYNEQFF
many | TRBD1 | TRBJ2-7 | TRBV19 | TGTGCCAGTAGTTACGGGACAGGGGACAACGAGCAGTACTTC | CASSYGTGDNEQYF
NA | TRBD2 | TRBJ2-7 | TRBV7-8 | TGTGCCAGCTTAGCGGGGGGACCGGGCGAGCAGTACTTC | CASLAGGPGEQYF
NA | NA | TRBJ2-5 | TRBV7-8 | TGTGCCAGCAGCTTACCGGTGGTGAAGACCCAGTACTTC | CASSLPVVKTQYF
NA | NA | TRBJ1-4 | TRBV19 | TGTGCCAGTAGTATAGGTGTTCGGGAACTGTTTTTT | CASSIGVRELFF
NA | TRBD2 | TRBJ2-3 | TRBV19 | TGTGCCAGTAGAGTGACTAGCGGGGGTGCAGATACGCAGTATTTT | CASRVTSGGADTQYF
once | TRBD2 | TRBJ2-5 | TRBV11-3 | TGTGCCAGCAGCTTAAAGGGACTAGCTTTTCCCTGGGAGACCCAGTACTTC | CASSLKGLAFPWETQYF
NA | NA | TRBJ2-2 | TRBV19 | TGTGCCAGTAGGCCAGGGGGGACCATGAACACCGGGGAGCTGTTTTTT | CASRPGGTMNTGELFF
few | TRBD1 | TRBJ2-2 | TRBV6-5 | TGTGCCAGCAGTAGACAGGGGGGACAGAGAGGGGAGCTGTTTTTT | CASSRQGGQRGELFF
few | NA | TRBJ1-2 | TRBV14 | TGTGCCAGCAGCCGGGGCAATCCCTATGGCTACACCTTC | CASSRGNPYGYTF
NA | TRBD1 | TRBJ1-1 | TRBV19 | TGTGCCAGTAGTGGGACAGGGCAGGCCACTGAAGCTTTCTTT | CASSGTGQATEAFF
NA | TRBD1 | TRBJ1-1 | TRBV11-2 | TGTGCCAGCAGCCCATACTCCGGGACAGGGGGCCTTAAAGCTTTCTTT | CASSPYSGTGGLKAFF
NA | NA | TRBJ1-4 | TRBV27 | TGTGCCAGCAGTTTTAGTAACAGGGCAGCAACTAATGAAAAACTGTTTTTT | CASSFSNRAATNEKLFF
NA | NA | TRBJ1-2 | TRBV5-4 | TGTGCCAGCAGCTTGGAAAACGGGGATTATGGCTACACCTTC | CASSLENGDYGYTF
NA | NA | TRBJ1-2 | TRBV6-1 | TGTGCCAGCAGTGTGTATCGGACTGTTGGTGGCTACACCTTC | CASSVYRTVGGYTF
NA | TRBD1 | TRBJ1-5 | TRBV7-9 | TGTGCCAGCAGCTTAAAGGGCCGACAGGGATGGAGCAATCAGCCCCAGCATTTT | CASSLKGRQGWSNQPQHF
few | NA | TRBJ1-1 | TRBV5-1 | TGCGCCAGCAGCTTCTCCCAACCAGGGGACACTGAAGCTTTCTTT | CASSFSQPGDTEAFF
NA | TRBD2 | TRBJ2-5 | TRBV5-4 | TGTGCCAGCAGCTCCCTAGCGGGGGGAATCCAAGAGACCCAGTACTTC | CASSSLAGGIQETQYF
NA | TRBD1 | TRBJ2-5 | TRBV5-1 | TGCGCCAGCAGCCCGACGACAGGGGTCCAAGAGACCCAGTACTTC | CASSPTTGVQETQYF